One T cell receptor beta chain is described in this entry. This clonotype was observed at least ten times. Its antigen specificity is not known. No qualities accompany the bases; no much larger clone lies one base away. From the cysteine through the phenylalanine, the CDR3 covers 14 amino acids. Of the read, only the CDR3 DNA is kept; its 42 bases are in frame from base 1. CDR1 and CDR2, per the germline V gene, are SGHTA and FQGNSA. V is pared back by 4 bases and J by 3 bases, with 10 bases lying between the germline termini. The run used an Illumina HiSeq 1500. In TCRdb, the public reads were trimmed at Q25 with fastp and aligned with MiXCR, with productive beta chains retained. Here each entry gathers all rows of one CDR3 protein and keeps the most common genes and DNA. Across this sample there are about 500,000 distinct CDR3 sequences, with about 33% seen only once. The ten largest make up 17% of the sample.

These data come from a study of T cell repertoires in cytomegalovirus infection (dated by TCRdb to 2018 to 2020). Describing the broader study: Peptide stimulations targeted recently identified HLA-C-restricted CMV epitopes, whose presentation resists viral immunomodulation, together with well-studied HLA-B-restricted epitopes. Because public TCR beta signatures pointed to carriage of CMV infection together with the matching HLA type, the HLA type of each donor mattered for the analysis. The paper as a whole reports these results and caveats: Cumulative frequency of public TCR beta family members discriminated carriers of CMV infection plus the relevant HLA type in this cohort and an independent approximately 350-donor cohort. The ex vivo response was dominated by HLA-C-restricted CMV-specific TCR beta clonotypes, and the single most frequent clonotype in two of eight donors was supplied by these HLA-C-restricted clonotypes.

What this sample's treatment or condition label stands for: in vitro stimulation with specific CMV peptide epitopes to enrich CMV-specific T cells. Material: cultured PBMCs, obtained from culture after CMV antigen stimulation. This clonotype was sampled from a human donor in good health (CMV status not recorded). Some clones in this sample may be carry-over from other donors' samples. The rearrangement combines TRBV7-2 with TRBJ1-5; TRBD1 is a possible D gene, resting on 6 matching bases. The CDR3 protein: CASSWAGVNQPQHF. The sequenced DNA: TGTGCCAGCAGCTGGGCAGGGGTCAATCAGCCCCAGCATTTT.